This T cell receptor beta chain was identified in a study of a mutant IDH1 vaccine in newly diagnosed glioma (dated by TCRdb to 2020 to 2022). Broadly, across the study: Of the roughly 31 treated patients, about 62% were male and approximately 38% were female, and the mean age was roughly 40 years. Prior to enrollment, standard therapy consisting of radiotherapy alone, temozolomide alone, or radiochemotherapy with temozolomide had been administered to patients, with the combination being received by most patients. Peripheral blood was drawn at six visits: V03 (baseline), V05, V07, V10, V12 and V13. Longitudinal TCRB deep sequencing was done for 20 to 25 treated patients, wherever samples were available for exploratory analyses.

Relative to germline, V is missing 3 bases and J is missing 4 bases, with 4 bases of the junction outside any gene match. The CDR3 runs 16 residues from the cysteine to the phenylalanine. Here the CDR3 DNA is all that survives: 48 bases in frame from base 1. Based on the germline V gene, the CDR1 and CDR2 sequences are MNHNS and SASEGT. The sample's time point label, in plain terms: baseline, week 1 (first vaccination visit). This sample's treatment or condition label indicates: pre-vaccination baseline after standard-of-care therapy. The donors had newly diagnosed IDH1-mutant astrocytomas of WHO grade 3 or 4 that showed loss of nuclear ATRX. The samples were drawn from NOA16, a multicentre, single-arm, open-label phase I trial in Germany that tested a mutant IDH1 peptide vaccine in humans for the first time. Blood drawn at visit V03 was used as the baseline sample for immunogenicity testing. Genomic DNA for TCRB sequencing was extracted from EDTA blood using the DNeasy Blood and Tissue Kit.

Regarding this clone: The target of this receptor is not known. No quality values exist for individual bases; no much larger clone is one base distant.

Points the paper makes about the study in general: Pseudoprogression seemed to be unrelated to changes in the top peripheral T cell clonotypes found by TCRB sequencing. It was noted by the authors that analyses of patient blood samples could not be reproduced owing to sample limitations. Across multiple MHC alleles, vaccine-induced immune responses were seen in just over 90% of patients. PBMC samples for TCRB deep sequencing were selected based on availability.

Library prep was done by the immunoSEQ multiplex PCR assay. The hsTCRB Kit was used according to the manufacturer's protocol to amplify rearranged TCR beta chain sequences. Sequencing of TCRB libraries was carried out on an Illumina MiSeq. Concerning the study's data processing: The proprietary platform of the kit vendor was used for demultiplexing, trimming and gene mapping. Here the immuneACCESS table is served through TCRdb, limited to in-frame sequences with V and J called. Missing clones are a known gap in these copies; in checked studies unresolved V genes cover under half, and the rest lacks a known reason. V, J and clone size are taken as reported in that table, and D and trimming were inferred from the DNA itself. The table for this sample lists around 92,000 clones; roughly 90% of them were counted only once. In total, the top ten clones hold roughly 0.58% of the sample.

Here the sequenced sample was PBMCs, taken from a glioma patient treated with radiotherapy, temozolomide or both. The sequence joins TRBV6-1 to TRBJ2-2, with 11 middle bases fitting TRBD2. This TCR was sampled from a woman between 50 and 59 years old with glioma. The CDR3 protein: CASSDLAGGGTGELFF. The DNA sequence reads TGTGCCAGCAGTGACTTAGCGGGAGGGGGCACCGGGGAGCTGTTTTTT.